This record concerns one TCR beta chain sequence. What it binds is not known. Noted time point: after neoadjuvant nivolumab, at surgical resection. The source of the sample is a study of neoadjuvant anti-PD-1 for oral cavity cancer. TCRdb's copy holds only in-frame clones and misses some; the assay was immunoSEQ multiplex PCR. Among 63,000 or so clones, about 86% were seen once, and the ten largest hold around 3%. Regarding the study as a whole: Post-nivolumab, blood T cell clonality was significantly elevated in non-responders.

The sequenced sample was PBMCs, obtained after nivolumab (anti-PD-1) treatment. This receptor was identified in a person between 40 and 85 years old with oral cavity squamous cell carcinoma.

CDR3 protein: CAIRQGASGRTSSYNEQFF. The CDR3 nucleotides are TGTGCCATCAGGCAGGGGGCTAGCGGGAGGACAAGCTCCTACAATGAGCAGTTCTTC. The rearrangement joins TRBV10-3 to TRBJ2-1; 11 bases agree with TRBD2. J gave up 0 bases and V 6 bases, and 13 bases lay outside the gene matches. The length of the CDR3 is 19 residues. Germline V gene sequence: CDR1 ENHRY, CDR2 SYGVKD.